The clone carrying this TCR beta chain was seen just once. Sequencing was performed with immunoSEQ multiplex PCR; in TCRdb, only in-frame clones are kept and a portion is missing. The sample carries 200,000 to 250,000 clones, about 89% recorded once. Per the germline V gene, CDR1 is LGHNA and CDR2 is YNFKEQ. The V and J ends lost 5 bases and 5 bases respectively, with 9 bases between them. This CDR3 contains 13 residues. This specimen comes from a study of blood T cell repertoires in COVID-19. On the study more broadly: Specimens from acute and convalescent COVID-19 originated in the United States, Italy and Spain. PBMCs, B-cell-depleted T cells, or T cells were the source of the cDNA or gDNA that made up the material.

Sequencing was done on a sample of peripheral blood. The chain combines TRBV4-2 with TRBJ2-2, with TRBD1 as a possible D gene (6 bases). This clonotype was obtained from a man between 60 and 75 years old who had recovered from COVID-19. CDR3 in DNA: TGTGCCAGCAGCAACAGGGAGACCGGGGAGCTGTTTTTT. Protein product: CASSNRETGELFF.